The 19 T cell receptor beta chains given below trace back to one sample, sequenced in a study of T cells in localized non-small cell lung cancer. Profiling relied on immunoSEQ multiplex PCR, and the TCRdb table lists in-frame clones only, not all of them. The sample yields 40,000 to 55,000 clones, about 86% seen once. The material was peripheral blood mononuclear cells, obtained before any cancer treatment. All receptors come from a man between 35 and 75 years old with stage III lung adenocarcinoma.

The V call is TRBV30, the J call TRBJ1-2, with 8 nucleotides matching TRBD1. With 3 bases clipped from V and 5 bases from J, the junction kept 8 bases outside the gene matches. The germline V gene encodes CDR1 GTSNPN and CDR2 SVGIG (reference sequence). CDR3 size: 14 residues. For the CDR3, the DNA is TGTGCCTGGAGCGGACAGGGCGGAAGGTATGGCTACACCTTC. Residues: CAWSGQGGRYGYTF.

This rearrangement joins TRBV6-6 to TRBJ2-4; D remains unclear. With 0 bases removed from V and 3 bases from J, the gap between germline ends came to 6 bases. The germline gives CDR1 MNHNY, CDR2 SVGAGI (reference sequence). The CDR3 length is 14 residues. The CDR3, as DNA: TGTGCCAGCAGTTACTCGACTGGCAAAAACATTCAGTACTTC. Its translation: CASSYSTGKNIQYF.

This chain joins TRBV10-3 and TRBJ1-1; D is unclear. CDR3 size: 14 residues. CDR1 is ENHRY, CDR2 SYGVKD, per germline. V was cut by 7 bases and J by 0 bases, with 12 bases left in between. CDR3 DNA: TGTGCCATCAAAGGCAGCACTGTGAACACTGAAGCTTTCTTT. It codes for CAIKGSTVNTEAFF.

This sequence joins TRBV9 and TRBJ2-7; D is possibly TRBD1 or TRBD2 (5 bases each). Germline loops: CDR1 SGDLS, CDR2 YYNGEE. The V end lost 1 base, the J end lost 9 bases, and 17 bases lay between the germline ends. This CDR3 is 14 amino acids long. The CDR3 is CASSVSSKGDGQYF. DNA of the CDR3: TGTGCCAGCAGCGTAAGCTCTAAAGGGGACGGGCAGTACTTC.

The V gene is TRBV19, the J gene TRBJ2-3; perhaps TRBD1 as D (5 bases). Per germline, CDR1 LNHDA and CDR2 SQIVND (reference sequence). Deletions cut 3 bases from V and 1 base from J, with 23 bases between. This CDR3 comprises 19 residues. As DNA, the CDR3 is TGTGCCAGTAGTATTCGGAGAGACAGAAATGGTATCGGCACAGATACGCAGTATTTT. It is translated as CASSIRRDRNGIGTDTQYF.

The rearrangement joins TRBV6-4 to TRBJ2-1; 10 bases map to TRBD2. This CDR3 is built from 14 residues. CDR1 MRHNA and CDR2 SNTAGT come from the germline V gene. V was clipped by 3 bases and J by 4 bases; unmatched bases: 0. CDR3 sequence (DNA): TGTGCCAGCAGTGAAGCGGGGGGGTACAATGAGCAGTTCTTC. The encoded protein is CASSEAGGYNEQFF.

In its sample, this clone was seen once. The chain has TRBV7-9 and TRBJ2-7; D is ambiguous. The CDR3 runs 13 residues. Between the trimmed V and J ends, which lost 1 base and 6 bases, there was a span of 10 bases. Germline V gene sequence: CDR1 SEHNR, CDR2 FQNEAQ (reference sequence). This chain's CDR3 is CASSLGSSSEQYF. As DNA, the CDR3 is TGTGCCAGCAGCTTAGGGTCAAGCAGCGAGCAGTACTTC.

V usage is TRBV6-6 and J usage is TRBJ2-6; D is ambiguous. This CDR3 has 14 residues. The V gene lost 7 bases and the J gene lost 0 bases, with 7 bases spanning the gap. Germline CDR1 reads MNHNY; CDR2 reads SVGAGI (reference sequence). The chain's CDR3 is CASIWDSGANVLTF. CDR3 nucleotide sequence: TGTGCCAGCATTTGGGACTCTGGGGCCAACGTCCTGACTTTC.

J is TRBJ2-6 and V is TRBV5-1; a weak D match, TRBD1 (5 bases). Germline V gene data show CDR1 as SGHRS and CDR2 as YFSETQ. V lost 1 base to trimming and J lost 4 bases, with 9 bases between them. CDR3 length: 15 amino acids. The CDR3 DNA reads TGCGCCAGCAGCTTGAAGGGGCCCGGGGCCAACGTCCTGACTTTC. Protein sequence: CASSLKGPGANVLTF.

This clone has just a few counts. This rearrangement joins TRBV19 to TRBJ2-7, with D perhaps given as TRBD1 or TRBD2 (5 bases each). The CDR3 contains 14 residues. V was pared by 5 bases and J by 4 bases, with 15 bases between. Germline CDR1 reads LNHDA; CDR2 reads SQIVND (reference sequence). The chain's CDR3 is CASSRDLQSYEQYF. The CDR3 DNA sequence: TGTGCCAGTAGTCGGGACCTCCAGTCTTACGAGCAGTACTTC.

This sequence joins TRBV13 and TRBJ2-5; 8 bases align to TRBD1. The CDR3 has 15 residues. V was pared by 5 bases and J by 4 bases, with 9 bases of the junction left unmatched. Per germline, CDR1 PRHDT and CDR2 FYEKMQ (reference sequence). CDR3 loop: CASSAGQGARETQYF. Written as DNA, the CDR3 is TGTGCCAGCAGCGCAGGGCAGGGGGCTCGAGAGACCCAGTACTTC.

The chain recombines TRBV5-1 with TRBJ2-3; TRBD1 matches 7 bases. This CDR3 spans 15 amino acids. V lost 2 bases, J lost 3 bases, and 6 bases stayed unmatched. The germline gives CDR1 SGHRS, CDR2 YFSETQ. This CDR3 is CASSFWGQRTDTQYF. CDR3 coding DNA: TGCGCCAGCAGCTTCTGGGGACAGAGGACAGATACGCAGTATTTT.

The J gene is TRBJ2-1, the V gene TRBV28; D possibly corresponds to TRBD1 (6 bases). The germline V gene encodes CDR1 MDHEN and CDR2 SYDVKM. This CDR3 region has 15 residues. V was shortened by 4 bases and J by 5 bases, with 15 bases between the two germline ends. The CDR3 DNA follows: TGTGCCAGCAGTTACACAGGGTCCCGAGACAATGAGCAGTTCTTC. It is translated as CASSYTGSRDNEQFF.

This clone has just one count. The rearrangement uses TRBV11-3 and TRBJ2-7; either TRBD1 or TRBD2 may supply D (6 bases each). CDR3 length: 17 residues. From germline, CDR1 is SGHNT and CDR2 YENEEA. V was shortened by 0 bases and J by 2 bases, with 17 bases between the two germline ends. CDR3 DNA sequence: TGTGCCAGCAGCTTAGATGTCGTAGGGGGGCTTACCTACGAGCAGTACTTC. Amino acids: CASSLDVVGGLTYEQYF.

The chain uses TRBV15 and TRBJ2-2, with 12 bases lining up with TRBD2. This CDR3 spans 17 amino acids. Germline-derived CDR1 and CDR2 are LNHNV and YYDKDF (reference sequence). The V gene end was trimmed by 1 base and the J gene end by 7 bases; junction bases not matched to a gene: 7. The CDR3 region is CATSRALAGGLGGELFF. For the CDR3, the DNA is TGTGCCACCAGCAGAGCTCTAGCGGGGGGGCTAGGCGGGGAGCTGTTTTTT.

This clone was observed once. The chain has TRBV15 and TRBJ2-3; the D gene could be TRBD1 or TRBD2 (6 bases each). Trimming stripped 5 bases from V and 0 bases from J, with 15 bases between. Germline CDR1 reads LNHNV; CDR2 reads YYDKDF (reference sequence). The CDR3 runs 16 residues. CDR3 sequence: CATSGGRRESTDTQYF. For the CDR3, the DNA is TGTGCCACCAGCGGGGGCAGGAGGGAGAGCACAGATACGCAGTATTTT.

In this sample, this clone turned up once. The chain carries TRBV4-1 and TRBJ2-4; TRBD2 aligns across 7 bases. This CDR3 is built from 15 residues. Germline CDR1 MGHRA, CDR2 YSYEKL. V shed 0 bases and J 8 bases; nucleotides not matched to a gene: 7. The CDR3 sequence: CASSQDGREEDIQYF. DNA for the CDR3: TGCGCCAGCAGCCAAGATGGACGGGAGGAGGACATTCAGTACTTC.

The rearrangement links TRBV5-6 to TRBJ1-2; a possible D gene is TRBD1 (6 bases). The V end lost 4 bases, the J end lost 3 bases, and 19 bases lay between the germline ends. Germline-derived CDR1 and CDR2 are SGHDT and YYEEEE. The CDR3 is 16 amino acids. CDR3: CASSNSVGGGYYGYTF. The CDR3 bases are TGTGCCAGCAGCAATTCTGTAGGGGGAGGATACTATGGCTACACCTTC.

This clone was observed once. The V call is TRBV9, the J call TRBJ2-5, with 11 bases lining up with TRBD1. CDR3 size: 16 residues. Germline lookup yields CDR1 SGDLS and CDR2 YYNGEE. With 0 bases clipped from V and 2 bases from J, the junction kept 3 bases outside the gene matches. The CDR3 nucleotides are TGTGCCAGCAGCGTAGCGGGGACAGGGGGGCAAGAGACCCAGTACTTC. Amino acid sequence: CASSVAGTGGQETQYF. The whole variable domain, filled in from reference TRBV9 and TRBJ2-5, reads DSGVTQTPKHLITATGQRVTLRCSPRSGDLSVYWYQQSLDQGLQFLIQYYNGEERAKGNILERFSAQQFPDLHSELNLSSLELGDSALYFCASSVAGTGGQETQYFGPGTRLLVL.